The present T cell receptor (beta chain) was sequenced within a study of blood T cells in healthy people across ages. Study outcomes and limitations: Donors of long life had a larger count of naive CD4+ cells and greater diversity than aged donors.

Details on this clonotype: Its antigen is not identified.

Each donor supplied about 9.6 milliliters of peripheral blood. Each sample had at least 6 million PBMCs isolated. Total RNA extraction produced at least 5.5 micrograms (per sample) for the study. Together with a sample-barcoded 5' primer, a J-beta primer mix was included in a second PCR lasting roughly 6 to 12 cycles. Via MiXCR, TCRdb re-called the 5' RACE reads, giving one row per CDR3 protein. Among 700,000 or so distinct CDR3 sequences, 40% to 45% were seen once, and the ten largest hold 25% to 30%. CDR1 is MNHEY, CDR2 SVGEGT, per germline. V was shortened by 2 bases and J by 5 bases, with 7 bases between the two germline ends. This CDR3 has 14 residues.

This chain connects TRBV6-2 or TRBV6-3 to TRBJ2-6; no reliable D call. Material: blood. The TCR sequence derives from an elderly man in good health. The CDR3 is CASSYLGRANVLTF. The CDR3 coding sequence is TGTGCCAGCAGTTACCTAGGACGGGCCAACGTCCTGACTTTC.